The next 14 T cell receptor beta chains were all read from a single sample in a study of chemoradiotherapy in HPV16-positive cancers. Method: immunoSEQ multiplex PCR; TCRdb's copy keeps in-frame clones and lacks some. The sample carries roughly 17,000 clones, 90% to 95% recorded once. Sequencing was performed on blood, taken from a patient who underwent chemoradiotherapy. Receptor source: a human donor with HPV-associated anogenital cancer.

The CDR3 bases are TGTGCCAGCAGCAAGGGACAGGGTCTTGGCTACACCTTC. It yields the protein CASSKGQGLGYTF. The chain has TRBV7-8 and TRBJ1-2; the match to TRBD1 covers 9 bases. Germline lookup yields CDR1 SGHVS and CDR2 FQNEAQ. Unmatched junction bases numbered 5, after V lost 5 bases and J lost 7 bases. The CDR3 runs 13 residues.

This chain uses TRBV16 with TRBJ2-1, with D possibly being TRBD1 (5 bases). The CDR3 sequence is 13 residues long. The germline CDR1 and CDR2 sequences are KGHSY and FQNENV. The V and J ends lost 1 base and 10 bases respectively, with 11 bases between them. CDR3 sequence: CASSQYSQGEQFF. The CDR3 DNA follows: TGTGCCAGCAGCCAATACTCCCAGGGAGAGCAGTTCTTC.

V is TRBV29-1 and J is TRBJ1-5; D may be TRBD1 (5 bases). V lost 4 bases to trimming and J lost 7 bases, with 14 bases between them. CDR1 is SQVTM, CDR2 ANQGSEA, per germline. CDR3 size: 13 residues. In nucleotides, the CDR3 is TGCAGCGTTGCTCCAGGGTTAGGCCAGCCCCAGCATTTT. It yields the protein CSVAPGLGQPQHF.

This clone was picked up one time. The chain links TRBV5-5 to TRBJ2-7, with 12 nucleotides matching TRBD1. Germline-derived CDR1 and CDR2 are SGHKS and YYEKEE (reference sequence). V was clipped by 4 bases and J by 4 bases; unmatched bases: 9. There are 16 residues in the CDR3. As DNA, the CDR3 is TGTGCCAGCAGCAATCAAGGGACAGGGGGCGGTTACGAGCAGTACTTC. Residues: CASSNQGTGGGYEQYF.

This clone was observed a single time. V usage is TRBV9 and J usage is TRBJ2-5; D is possibly TRBD1 or TRBD2 (7 bases each). V was shortened by 0 bases and J by 3 bases, with 9 bases between the two germline ends. The CDR3 covers 14 residues. Germline V gene lookup returns CDR1 SGDLS and CDR2 YYNGEE. The CDR3 nucleotides are TGTGCCAGCAGCGTAGCAGGGGGGGAAGAGACCCAGTACTTC. Translating gives CASSVAGGEETQYF.

This clone was seen just once. The V gene is TRBV9, the J gene TRBJ2-5, with no clear D. V lost 7 bases to trimming and J lost 3 bases, with 4 bases between them. CDR3 length: 10 amino acids. CDR1 and CDR2 from the germline V gene are SGDLS and YYNGEE. CDR3 protein: CASGEETQYF. CDR3 DNA: TGTGCCAGCGGGGAAGAGACCCAGTACTTC.

This clone came up once. The chain couples TRBV6-5 to TRBJ2-4; 9 bases fit TRBD1. Germline V gene sequence: CDR1 MNHEY, CDR2 SVGAGI. This CDR3 has 13 amino acids. Trimming took 5 bases from V and 9 from J; bases not matched to a gene: 5. The CDR3 DNA reads TGTGCCAGCAGTGCCGGACAGGGGCTCATTCAGTACTTC. Protein product: CASSAGQGLIQYF.

V usage is TRBV5-5 and J usage is TRBJ1-2, with TRBD1 as a possible D gene (5 bases). The V gene lost 4 bases and the J gene lost 6 bases, with 10 bases spanning the gap. The CDR3 is 12 residues long. In germline, CDR1 is SGHKS, CDR2 YYEKEE (reference sequence). The CDR3 coding sequence is TGTGCCAGCAGCATCAGGGACCATGGCTACACCTTC. Its translation: CASSIRDHGYTF.

V usage is TRBV7-9 and J usage is TRBJ2-7; unclear D gene. Trimming removed 5 bases at V and 3 bases at J, with 14 bases between. This CDR3 has 14 residues. CDR1 SEHNR and CDR2 FQNEAQ come from the germline V gene (reference sequence). CDR3 DNA: TGTGCCAGCAGCCTTAGCTACTCCTACTACGAGCAGTACTTC. It translates to CASSLSYSYYEQYF.

This clone was seen more than once but under ten times. This chain joins TRBV4-3 and TRBJ1-6; D perhaps matches TRBD1 (6 bases). Trimming took 0 bases from V and 7 from J, leaving 10 bases between them. This CDR3 is built from 15 residues. The germline gives CDR1 LGHNA, CDR2 YSLEER. CDR3 protein: CASSQDRGRNSPLHF. The CDR3 bases are TGCGCCAGCAGCCAAGACAGGGGACGAAATTCACCCCTCCACTTT.

The chain employs TRBV28 and TRBJ1-5, with 8 bases matching TRBD1. V gave up 1 base and J gave up 2 bases; unmatched junction bases: 7. This CDR3 comprises 17 residues. The germline CDR1 and CDR2 sequences are MDHEN and SYDVKM. The CDR3 DNA sequence: TGTGCCAGCAGTTTATACGGACAGGGTCGGGGCAATCAGCCCCAGCATTTT. Translating gives CASSLYGQGRGNQPQHF.

This chain joins TRBV27 and TRBJ2-3, with a tentative D call TRBD1 (6 bases). V was clipped by 4 bases and J by 4 bases, with 18 bases between them. Germline V gene sequence: CDR1 MNHEY, CDR2 SMNVEV (reference sequence). The CDR3 has 16 residues. CDR3 protein: CASSSPRGQLADTQYF. CDR3 nucleotides: TGTGCCAGCAGTTCTCCCCGGGGACAACTCGCAGATACGCAGTATTTT.

This sequence joins TRBV5-4 and TRBJ1-6; D is uncertain. The germline gives CDR1 SGHNT, CDR2 YYREEE (reference sequence). The ends were cut back, 4 bases at V and 10 bases at J, with 15 bases in the middle. CDR3 length equals 14 residues. The CDR3 sequence: CASSQEVSASPLHF. CDR3 coding DNA: TGTGCCAGCAGCCAGGAGGTATCAGCATCACCCCTCCACTTT.

The gene calls are TRBV21-1 and TRBJ2-7; TRBD1 is the table's D call and was not checked against the DNA. TRBV21-1 corresponds to a pseudogene. This CDR3 contains 9 residues. Written as DNA, the CDR3 is TGTGCCAGCAGCGGACAGGCAAACTTC. It translates to CASSGQANF.